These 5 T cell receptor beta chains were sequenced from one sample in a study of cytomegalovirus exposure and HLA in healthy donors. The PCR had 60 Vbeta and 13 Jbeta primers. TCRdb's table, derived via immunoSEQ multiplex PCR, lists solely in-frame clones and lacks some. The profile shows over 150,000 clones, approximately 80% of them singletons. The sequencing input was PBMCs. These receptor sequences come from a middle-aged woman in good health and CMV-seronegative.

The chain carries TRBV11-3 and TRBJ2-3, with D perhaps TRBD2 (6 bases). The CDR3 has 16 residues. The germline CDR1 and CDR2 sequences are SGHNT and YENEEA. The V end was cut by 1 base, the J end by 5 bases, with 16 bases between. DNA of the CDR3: TGTGCCAGCAGCTTAGTGGGGACTGTTCCGAGAGATACGCAGTATTTT. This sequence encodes CASSLVGTVPRDTQYF.

DNA of the CDR3: TGCGCCAGCACCTCCGGGACAGGGTTGTACGAGCAGTACTTC. Translated, it gives CASTSGTGLYEQYF. The rearrangement joins TRBV5-1 to TRBJ2-7; 9 bases line up with TRBD1. The germline V gene encodes CDR1 SGHRS and CDR2 YFSETQ. This CDR3 region has 14 residues. V gave up 6 bases and J gave up 4 bases; unmatched junction bases: 8.

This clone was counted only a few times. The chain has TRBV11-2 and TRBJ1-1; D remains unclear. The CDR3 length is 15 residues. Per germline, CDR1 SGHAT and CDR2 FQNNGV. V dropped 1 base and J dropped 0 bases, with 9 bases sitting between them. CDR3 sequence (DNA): TGTGCCAGCAGCTTAGGACTGGCCATGAACACTGAAGCTTTCTTT. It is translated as CASSLGLAMNTEAFF.

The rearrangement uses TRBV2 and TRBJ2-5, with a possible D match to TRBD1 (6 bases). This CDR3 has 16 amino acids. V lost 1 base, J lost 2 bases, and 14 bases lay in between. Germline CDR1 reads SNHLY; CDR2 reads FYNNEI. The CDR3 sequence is CASSEGDRSNQETQYF. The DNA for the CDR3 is TGTGCCAGCAGTGAAGGAGACAGGAGTAATCAAGAGACCCAGTACTTC. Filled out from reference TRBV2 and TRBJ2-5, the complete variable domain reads EPEVTQTPSHQVTQMGQEVILRCVPISNHLYFYWYRQILGQKVEFLVSFYNNEISEKSEIFDDQFSVERPDGSNFTLKIRSTKLEDSAMYFCASSEGDRSNQETQYFGPGTRLLVL.

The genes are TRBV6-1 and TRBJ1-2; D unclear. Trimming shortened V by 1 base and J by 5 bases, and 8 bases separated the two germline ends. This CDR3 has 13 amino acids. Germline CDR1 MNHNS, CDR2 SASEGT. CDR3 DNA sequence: TGTGCCAGCAGTGAAGTAGGAGGTTATGGCTACACCTTC. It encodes CASSEVGGYGYTF.